A single sample gave rise to the 13 T cell receptor beta chains below, sequenced in a study of cytomegalovirus exposure and HLA in healthy donors. 13 Jbeta primers and 60 Vbeta primers were used for the PCR. Assay: immunoSEQ multiplex PCR; the TCRdb copy retains only in-frame clones and omits some. The repertoire holds about 130,000 clones, with 78% as singletons. The sample consisted of PBMCs. The receptor set was obtained from a man aged 40-55 years in good health and CMV-seronegative.

This chain joins TRBV4-3 and TRBJ2-5, with D tentatively TRBD2 (5 bases). V was clipped by 0 bases and J by 4 bases, with 9 bases between them. Germline-derived CDR1 and CDR2 are LGHNA and YSLEER. The CDR3 loop spans 14 amino acids. DNA for the CDR3: TGCGCCAGCAGCCAAGACCACAGCGGAGAGACCCAGTACTTC. Protein: CASSQDHSGETQYF.

The chain uses TRBV27 and TRBJ1-5; D unresolved. From germline, CDR1 is MNHEY and CDR2 SMNVEV (reference sequence). This CDR3 has 14 amino acids. Trimming shortened V by 5 bases and J by 5 bases, and 13 bases separated the two germline ends. CDR3 DNA: TGTGCCAGCAGTCTAGGCGGTGTATATCAGCCCCAGCATTTT. Encoded protein: CASSLGGVYQPQHF.

This clone has just one count. The rearrangement joins TRBV19 to TRBJ2-5; D is undetermined. CDR1 and CDR2 from the germline V gene are LNHDA and SQIVND (reference sequence). CDR3 length equals 14 residues. V shed 4 bases and J shed 0 bases, with 9 bases lying between them. CDR3 bases: TGTGCCAGTAGTACCTTAGTCGACCAAGAGACCCAGTACTTC. Encoded protein: CASSTLVDQETQYF.

The V call is TRBV9, the J call TRBJ2-7; tentative D call: TRBD1 (5 bases). Germline V gene lookup returns CDR1 SGDLS and CDR2 YYNGEE. CDR3 length: 15 amino acids. V was pared by 0 bases and J by 2 bases, with 12 bases between. The CDR3 region has the DNA TGTGCCAGCAGCGTAGAAGGGTTGGGGCCCTACGAGCAGTACTTC. Protein: CASSVEGLGPYEQYF. The full variable domain, in which reference TRBV9 and TRBJ2-7 provide the parts outside the CDR3, is DSGVTQTPKHLITATGQRVTLRCSPRSGDLSVYWYQQSLDQGLQFLIQYYNGEERAKGNILERFSAQQFPDLHSELNLSSLELGDSALYFCASSVEGLGPYEQYFGPGTRLTVT.

The chain is built from TRBV6-4 and TRBJ2-2; D might be TRBD2 (5 bases). Germline CDR1 and CDR2: MRHNA and SNTAGT. This CDR3 is 15 amino acids long. The V end lost 6 bases, the J end lost 0 bases, and 11 bases lay between the germline ends. The CDR3 DNA sequence: TGTGCCAGCAGCCTGGACTCCTCGAACACCGGGGAGCTGTTTTTT. Amino acid sequence: CASSLDSSNTGELFF.

V usage is TRBV6-1 and J usage is TRBJ1-4; D not certain. The V and J ends lost 6 bases and 4 bases respectively, with 12 bases between them. The germline V gene encodes CDR1 MNHNS and CDR2 SASEGT. The CDR3 contains 14 residues. CDR3 residues: CASSAQRLNEKLFF. The CDR3 DNA follows: TGTGCCAGCAGCGCCCAGCGGCTTAATGAAAAACTGTTTTTT.

This clone was recorded only once. The V and J genes are TRBV19 and TRBJ2-7, with 10 bases lining up with TRBD2. The length of the CDR3 is 20 residues. The V segment lost 4 bases and the J segment 4 bases; nucleotides outside the gene matches: 22. Germline V lookup: CDR1 LNHDA, CDR2 SQIVND (reference sequence). CDR3 region: CASSRASGGATFSFGYEQYF. CDR3 bases: TGTGCCAGTAGTAGGGCCAGCGGGGGGGCGACTTTTTCTTTTGGTTACGAGCAGTACTTC.

This chain uses TRBV27 with TRBJ2-5; a possible D gene is TRBD1 (5 bases). CDR1 is MNHEY and CDR2 is SMNVEV in the germline V gene (reference sequence). The CDR3 sequence is 14 residues long. Trimming took 5 bases from V and 6 from J, leaving 16 bases between them. CDR3 amino acids: CASSTSWGLKTQYF. CDR3 nucleotide sequence: TGTGCCAGCAGTACCTCGTGGGGCTTGAAGACCCAGTACTTC.

This chain joins TRBV5-8 and TRBJ1-4, with a tentative D call TRBD1 (5 bases). Trimming left V 4 bases short and J 7 bases short, with 17 bases between. The CDR3 contains 15 residues. CDR1 and CDR2 (germline): SGHTS, YDEGEE. This CDR3 reads CASSLDRLQGEKLFF. For the CDR3, the DNA is TGTGCCAGCAGCCTAGACCGTTTGCAGGGTGAAAAACTGTTTTTT.

The V gene is TRBV29-1, the J gene TRBJ1-4; possibly TRBD1 for D (6 bases). CDR3 length: 12 amino acids. V lost 7 bases to trimming and J lost 8 bases, with 14 bases between them. Germline V lookup: CDR1 SQVTM, CDR2 ANQGSEA. CDR3 sequence reads: CSGGGAGEKLFF. In nucleotides, the CDR3 is TGCAGCGGCGGGGGCGCGGGGGAAAAACTGTTTTTT. The variable domain in full, with the rest retrieved from reference TRBV29-1 and TRBJ1-4, is SAVISQKPSRDICQRGTSLTIQCQVDSQVTMMFWYRQQPGQSLTLIATANQGSEATYESGFVIDKFPISRPNLTFSTLTVSNMSPEDSSIYLCSGGGAGEKLFFGSGTQLSVL.

The chain combines TRBV2 with TRBJ2-1; 8 bases match TRBD2. The V gene end was trimmed by 5 bases and the J gene end by 4 bases; junction bases not matched to a gene: 7. Germline CDR1 reads SNHLY; CDR2 reads FYNNEI. The CDR3 contains 15 residues. The CDR3 reads CASSYQAGVYNEQFF. The CDR3 DNA is TGTGCCAGCAGTTATCAAGCGGGGGTTTACAATGAGCAGTTCTTC.

The gene calls are TRBV18 and TRBJ2-1, with D possibly being TRBD1 (5 bases). Germline values: CDR1 KGHSH, CDR2 LQKENI. V was pared by 3 bases and J by 8 bases, with 17 bases between. This CDR3 contains 15 residues. The CDR3 is CASSPPETGSHEQFF. The CDR3 DNA reads TGTGCCAGCTCACCGCCGGAAACAGGCTCCCATGAGCAGTTCTTC.

V usage is TRBV7-2 and J usage is TRBJ1-1; the match to TRBD1 covers 8 bases. The CDR3 has 16 amino acids. Per the germline V gene, CDR1 is SGHTA and CDR2 is FQGNSA. V lost 5 bases, J lost 4 bases, and 12 bases stayed unmatched. The CDR3 coding sequence is TGTGCCAGCAGCCCCAGGACAGGGCTGGTAAGCACTGAAGCTTTCTTT. Residues: CASSPRTGLVSTEAFF.